The rows below give T cell receptor beta chains drawn from one sample of a study of blood T cell repertoires in COVID-19. The method was immunoSEQ multiplex PCR; TCRdb's version includes in-frame clones alone and lacks a portion of them. The table lists 15,000 to 20,000 clones, around 88% of them singletons. Sequenced input: PBMCs or T cells enriched from blood (not recorded which). These receptors originate from a woman between 25 and 40 years old who had recovered from COVID-19. Each CDR3 is given with its conserved first and last residue. The D gene is left open where the match is weak. Expanded clones are given a class, and other clones once, few, many or no size at all.

v_call	d_call	clone_size	j_call	cdr3_aa	cdr3_nt
TRBV5-4	TRBD1	-	TRBJ1-1	CASSLTGGNTEAFF	TGTGCCAGCAGCTTAACAGGGGGGAACACTGAAGCTTTCTTT
TRBV2	-	once	TRBJ1-3	CASSEDRLSGNTIYF	TGTGCCAGCAGTGAAGACCGACTCTCTGGAAACACCATATATTTT
TRBV7-9	-	-	TRBJ1-1	CASSPTGWTEAFF	TGTGCCAGCAGCCCAACAGGGTGGACTGAAGCTTTCTTT
TRBV29-1	TRBD1	-	TRBJ2-3	CSVDDRGSSTDTQYF	TGCAGCGTGGACGACAGGGGGTCTAGCACAGATACGCAGTATTTT
TRBV27	-	-	TRBJ1-1	CASRQQGEISEAFF	TGTGCCAGCAGGCAACAGGGCGAAATTTCCGAAGCTTTCTTT
TRBV27	-	-	TRBJ1-6	CASSTPPRGSPLHF	TGTGCCAGCTCTACGCCTCCACGGGGTTCACCCCTCCACTTT
TRBV9	-	-	TRBJ2-1	CASSVGPTGGGYNEQFF	TGTGCCAGCAGCGTAGGCCCGACAGGAGGTGGCTACAATGAGCAGTTCTTC
TRBV6-5	TRBD1	-	TRBJ2-7	CASSFPGTGVYEQYF	TGTGCCAGCAGTTTCCCCGGGACAGGGGTCTACGAGCAGTACTTC
TRBV6-1	-	-	TRBJ2-7	CASSRDNFEQYF	TGTGCCAGCAGCCGCGACAATTTTGAGCAGTACTTC
TRBV7-2	-	-	TRBJ2-5	CASSSFGGIETQYF	TGTGCCAGCAGCTCATTCGGAGGGATTGAGACCCAGTACTTC
TRBV30	-	-	TRBJ1-3	CAWSPPAGNTIYF	TGTGCCTGGAGCCCCCCAGCTGGAAACACCATATATTTT
TRBV4-1	TRBD1	-	TRBJ1-3	CASSHPPGQGLSGNTIYF	TGCGCCAGCAGCCATCCCCCGGGACAGGGGCTTTCTGGAAACACCATATATTTT
TRBV3-1/TRBV3-2	TRBD2	-	TRBJ2-7	CASSQDGLAGFYEQYF	TGTGCCAGCAGCCAAGATGGACTAGCGGGGTTTTACGAGCAGTACTTC
TRBV7-3	TRBD1	-	TRBJ2-5	CASSSQGLETQYF	TGTGCCAGCAGCTCACAGGGGTTGGAGACCCAGTACTTC
TRBV7-8	TRBD1	-	TRBJ2-7	CASSLKGAIYEQYF	TGTGCCAGCAGCTTAAAGGGGGCGATCTACGAGCAGTACTTC
TRBV19	-	few	TRBJ1-2	CASSISPGSSGYTF	TGTGCCAGTAGTATATCCCCCGGTTCTAGTGGCTACACCTTC
TRBV11-2	-	once	TRBJ1-4	CASSPREKLFF	TGTGCCAGCAGCCCGCGGGAAAAACTGTTTTTT
TRBV7-7	TRBD1	-	TRBJ2-3	CASSLGTGASDTQYF	TGTGCCAGCAGCTTAGGGACAGGGGCCTCAGATACGCAGTATTTT
TRBV2	-	few	TRBJ1-4	CASSESAGWRANEKLFF	TGTGCCAGCAGTGAATCCGCAGGCTGGCGGGCTAATGAAAAACTGTTTTTT
TRBV11-3	TRBD2	-	TRBJ2-2	CASSPSGGATGELFF	TGTGCCAGCAGCCCCAGCGGGGGGGCGACCGGGGAGCTGTTTTTT
TRBV21-1	-	-	TRBJ2-6	CASSKHSGANVLTF	TGTGCCAGCAGCAAACACTCTGGGGCCAACGTCCTGACTTTC
TRBV9	TRBD2	-	TRBJ2-3	CASSPTITSAGDTQYF	TGTGCCAGCAGCCCGACCATAACTAGCGCGGGAGATACGCAGTATTTT
TRBV9	-	-	TRBJ2-2	CASSVGGTNTGELFF	TGTGCCAGCAGCGTGGGGGGAACGAACACCGGGGAGCTGTTTTTT
TRBV7-3	-	-	TRBJ2-1	CASSLGGLGEQFF	TGTGCCAGCAGCCTTGGAGGATTGGGGGAGCAGTTCTTC
TRBV5-1	-	-	TRBJ1-2	CASSFAEGGYTF	TGCGCCAGCAGCTTCGCGGAAGGTGGCTACACCTTC
TRBV6-5	-	-	TRBJ1-5	CVSSYSPRGGQPQHF	TGTGTCAGCAGTTACTCGCCCAGGGGTGGGCAGCCCCAGCATTTT
TRBV7-2	TRBD2	-	TRBJ2-3	CASSHPGFGGGARTDTQYF	TGTGCCAGCAGCCACCCGGGATTTGGCGGGGGGGCCAGAACAGATACGCAGTATTTT